Each of the 20 T cell receptor beta chains below was sequenced from the same sample in a study of T cell responses to AZD1222 COVID-19 vaccine (dated by TCRdb to the early 2020s). The method was the immunoSEQ multiplex PCR assay. TCRdb took over this immuneACCESS table, retaining in-frame rearrangements with V and J assigned. Such tables are incomplete; in checked studies, under half of the missing clones stem from an unresolved V gene, and the remainder is unexplained. The sample table holds fewer than 120,000 clones, of which about nine tenths were seen once. The ten most abundant clones make up about 2.6% of the sample. This specimen's time point label, interpreted: about 28 days (+/-7) after the second vaccine dose. Sequenced here: peripheral blood, sampled 28 days after the second AZD1222 dose. The receptors were gathered from an adult who received the AZD1222 COVID-19 vaccine.

The chain uses TRBV10-3 and TRBJ1-5, with 7 bases lining up with TRBD1. This CDR3 spans 13 amino acids. Germline CDR1 is ENHRY and CDR2 is SYGVKD. The J segment lost 3 bases and the V segment lost 8 bases, leaving 4 bases of the junction unmatched. The CDR3 DNA reads TGTGCCATCGCAGGGGGGGACAATCAGCCCCAGCATTTT. As protein: CAIAGGDNQPQHF.

The chain recombines TRBV24-1 with TRBJ2-5; TRBD1 matches at 8 bases. The ends lost 3 bases at V and 1 base at J; junction bases unmatched: 6. Germline V gene sequence: CDR1 KGHDR, CDR2 SFDVKD. The CDR3 extends over 16 amino acids. The CDR3 DNA follows: TGTGCCACCAGTGATCGACAGGGGCCAACCCAAGAGACCCAGTACTTC. This codes for CATSDRQGPTQETQYF.

The genes are TRBV10-3 and TRBJ2-5, with TRBD1 identical over 7 bases. This CDR3 region has 14 residues. The germline V gene has CDR1 ENHRY and CDR2 SYGVKD. V dropped 6 bases and J dropped 0; count of bases not matched to a gene: 4. The CDR3 DNA is TGTGCCATCAGCCAGGACAGGAACCAAGAGACCCAGTACTTC. This codes for CAISQDRNQETQYF.

The chain links TRBV5-5 to TRBJ2-5; no reliable D call. CDR1 and CDR2 from the germline V gene are SGHKS and YYEKEE (reference sequence). This CDR3 is built from 14 residues. The ends were cut back, 1 base at V and 0 bases at J, with 7 bases in the middle. CDR3: CASSLLSNQETQYF. DNA for the CDR3: TGTGCCAGCAGCTTGCTTAGCAACCAAGAGACCCAGTACTTC.

The chain combines TRBV30 with TRBJ1-5, with 7 bases that match TRBD1. Germline assignment: CDR1 GTSNPN and CDR2 SVGIG (reference sequence). Trimming at V came to 7 bases and at J to 2 bases, leaving 11 bases not matched to a gene. This CDR3 is built from 15 residues. CDR3 DNA sequence: TGTGCCTTGGACGTGGCAGGGGGAGGCAATCAGCCCCAGCATTTT. This translates into CALDVAGGGNQPQHF.

V is TRBV7-9 and J is TRBJ2-7, with D perhaps assigned TRBD1 or TRBD2 (5 bases each). This CDR3 has 12 residues. With 3 bases removed from V and 6 bases from J, the gap between germline ends came to 9 bases. In germline, CDR1 is SEHNR, CDR2 FQNEAQ (reference sequence). For the CDR3, the DNA is TGTGCCAGCAGCTTGGGGGTCTCCGAGCAGTACTTC. It yields the protein CASSLGVSEQYF.

The genes are TRBV9 and TRBJ2-3, with TRBD2 matching 11 bases. This CDR3 spans 16 amino acids. The germline V gene encodes CDR1 SGDLS and CDR2 YYNGEE. V was pared by 0 bases and J by 1 base, with 1 base of the junction left unmatched. CDR3 in amino acids: CASSVVGLAGTDTQYF. CDR3 DNA sequence: TGTGCCAGCAGCGTAGTGGGACTAGCGGGCACAGATACGCAGTATTTT.

The V call is TRBV10-1, the J call TRBJ2-1; 8 bases are a match to TRBD2. Trimming cost V 0 bases and J 2 bases; bases outside gene matches: 6. Germline lookup yields CDR1 WNHNN and CDR2 SYGVQD (reference sequence). This CDR3 comprises 17 residues. The CDR3: CASSESSGGTAYNEQFF. The CDR3 region has the DNA TGCGCCAGCAGTGAGTCGTCGGGGGGGACGGCCTACAATGAGCAGTTCTTC.

The chain is built from TRBV19 and TRBJ2-4; 10 bases fit TRBD1. The germline gives CDR1 LNHDA, CDR2 SQIVND (reference sequence). The junction had 25 bases not matched to a gene; V was cut back by 5 bases and J by 0 bases. The length of the CDR3 is 23 residues. CDR3 region: CASSPRLRDRGLKDSLAKNIQYF. As DNA, the CDR3 is TGTGCCAGTAGTCCCCGCCTGAGGGACAGGGGCCTGAAAGATTCACTAGCCAAAAACATTCAGTACTTC.

The V gene is TRBV18, the J gene TRBJ2-7; D not resolved. The CDR3 spans 15 residues. CDR1 is KGHSH, CDR2 LQKENI, per germline. V lost 3 bases, J lost 0 bases, and 12 bases lay in between. The CDR3 loop is CASSPLRTDSYEQYF. The CDR3 DNA sequence: TGTGCCAGCTCACCCTTGAGGACGGACTCCTACGAGCAGTACTTC.

This sequence joins TRBV28 and TRBJ1-4; TRBD1 is a possible D gene (6 bases). The CDR3 runs to 13 residues. V shed 8 bases and J shed 7 bases, with 14 bases lying between them. Germline V gene lookup returns CDR1 MDHEN and CDR2 SYDVKM. CDR3 residues: CASRWDITEKLFF. In DNA form, the CDR3 reads TGTGCCAGCCGATGGGACATTACTGAAAAACTGTTTTTT.

The rearrangement links TRBV11-1 to TRBJ2-4; D gene unclear. In germline, CDR1 is SGHAT, CDR2 FQDESV (reference sequence). V lost 6 bases, J lost 16 bases, and 22 bases lay in between. The CDR3 runs to 13 residues. CDR3 nucleotide sequence: TGTGCCAGCAGTCCCACTTCCTCTCTGGTCAATTACTTC. This encodes CASSPTSSLVNYF.

V gene TRBV6-2 or TRBV6-3 combines with J gene TRBJ1-2, with TRBD1 as a possible D gene (5 bases). V dropped 0 bases and J dropped 4 bases, with 12 bases sitting between them. The CDR3 covers 15 residues. Germline-derived CDR1 and CDR2 are MNHEY and SVGEGT. CDR3 region: CASSYSSGSGYGYTF. CDR3 bases: TGTGCCAGCAGTTACTCTTCAGGGTCGGGCTATGGCTACACCTTC.

The chain couples TRBV5-1 to TRBJ1-6; no firm D call. From germline, CDR1 is SGHRS and CDR2 YFSETQ. V lost 5 bases and J 8 bases, leaving 17 bases between the germline ends. The CDR3 runs to 15 residues. CDR3 protein: CASRGRGSSDSPLHF. The CDR3 DNA sequence: TGCGCCAGCAGGGGTCGAGGATCGTCTGATTCACCCCTCCACTTT.

The genes are TRBV12-3 or TRBV12-4 and TRBJ2-4; 9 positions match TRBD2. This CDR3 region has 13 residues. V shed 5 bases and J 8 bases; nucleotides not matched to a gene: 4. CDR3: CASSNVAGDIQYF. In DNA form, the CDR3 reads TGTGCCAGCAGTAATGTAGCGGGAGACATTCAGTACTTC.

J is TRBJ1-1 and V is TRBV7-9; maybe TRBD1 (5 bases). This CDR3 contains 12 residues. Germline V gene sequence: CDR1 SEHNR, CDR2 FQNEAQ (reference sequence). V lost 5 bases to trimming and J lost 8 bases, with 12 bases between them. The CDR3 sequence: CASSQGETEAFF. The CDR3 DNA reads as TGTGCCAGCAGCCAAGGGGAGACCGAAGCTTTCTTT.

This rearrangement joins TRBV15 to TRBJ2-5; 12 bases align to TRBD2. Germline CDR1 and CDR2: LNHNV and YYDKDF (reference sequence). Losses at the gene ends were 1 base for V and 5 bases for J; bases not matched to a gene: 8. The CDR3 covers 17 residues. CDR3 residues: CATSRVASGGAGETQYF. The CDR3 bases are TGTGCCACCAGCAGAGTTGCTAGCGGGGGGGCTGGGGAGACCCAGTACTTC. The variable domain in full, with the rest retrieved from reference TRBV15 and TRBJ2-5, is DAMVIQNPRYQVTQFGKPVTLSCSQTLNHNVMYWYQQKSSQAPKLLFHYYDKDFNNEADTPDNFQSRRPNTSFCFLDIRSPGLGDTAMYLCATSRVASGGAGETQYFGPGTRLLVL.

The CDR3 spells CASSRDRQAYGYTF. The CDR3 region has the DNA TGTGCCAGCAGCCGGGACAGGCAGGCCTATGGCTACACCTTC. The rearrangement links TRBV7-8 to TRBJ1-2, with 8 bases identical to TRBD1. This CDR3 is built from 14 residues. The ends lost 5 bases at V and 4 bases at J; junction bases unmatched: 6. CDR1 and CDR2 (germline): SGHVS, FQNEAQ.

This chain connects TRBV6-2 or TRBV6-3 to TRBJ1-2; no definite D call. CDR1 MNHEY and CDR2 SVGEGT come from the germline V gene. V was shortened by 0 bases and J by 3 bases, with 2 bases between the two germline ends. The CDR3 runs to 12 residues. CDR3 protein: CASSYSYYGYTF. CDR3 coding DNA: TGTGCCAGCAGTTACTCTTACTATGGCTACACCTTC.

V and J are TRBV4-2 and TRBJ2-5, with 8 bases matching TRBD2. Trimming cost V 0 bases and J 2 bases; bases outside gene matches: 11. The V gene's germline CDR1 is LGHNA and CDR2 YNFKEQ. The CDR3 contains 18 residues. CDR3 amino acids: CASSQDSAGGWGQETQYF. CDR3 sequence (DNA): TGTGCCAGCAGCCAAGATAGTGCGGGGGGCTGGGGGCAAGAGACCCAGTACTTC.